The T cell receptor (beta chain) under discussion was sequenced for a study of CD8 T cells in ankylosing spondylitis. Overall study results and limits: Ankylosing spondylitis blood seemed to carry a telltale TCR beta motif made of roughly eight highly homologous variants. Prior work had noted some motif variants in reactive arthritis blood and synovial fluid.

Concerning this clonotype itself: The target antigen is unknown.

The TCR beta libraries were generated through quantitative 5'-RACE incorporating molecular barcodes. Each CDR3 protein gets one entry after TCRdb re-called the 5' RACE reads with MiXCR. The table records under 850,000 distinct CDR3 sequences, around 20% of them present only once. The sequenced sample consisted of blood, either unsorted or a sorted T cell fraction (not recorded which). This TCR derives from a male donor with ankylosing spondylitis.

CDR3: CSVEFSSSTYNEQFF. Written as DNA, the CDR3 is TGCAGCGTTGAATTCTCGTCTAGCACCTACAATGAGCAGTTCTTC. This chain uses TRBV29-1 with TRBJ2-1; maybe TRBD2 (5 bases). The CDR3 length is 15 residues. In germline, CDR1 is SQVTM, CDR2 ANQGSEA. V was cut by 2 bases and J by 2 bases, with 13 bases left in between.